The clone carrying this TCR beta chain was counted only a few times. Antigen unknown. V was pared by 1 base and J by 3 bases, with 13 bases between. From germline, CDR1 is LNHNV and CDR2 YYDKDF (reference sequence). The CDR3 consists of 15 residues. The data stem from a study of blood T cells in healthy people across ages. A sample-barcoded 5' primer and a J-beta primer mix were used in a second PCR of about 7 to 12 cycles. TCRdb recomputed calls from the 5' RACE reads with MiXCR, one row per CDR3 protein. The sample comprises over a million distinct CDR3 sequences, 40% to 45% of which are singletons, and about 19% rests with the top ten. Drawn from each donor were 8.5 to 10 milliliters of peripheral blood. Study-level points and caveats: There was a strong correlation between TCR beta diversity and naive T cell percentage. Per million T cells, TCR beta diversity dropped about linearly as age rose.

This sequence originates from a woman in her sixties in good health. This rearrangement joins TRBV15 to TRBJ2-7; D remains unclear. The sequencing sample was made of blood. The CDR3: CATSRVFRINYEQYF. In DNA, the CDR3 is TGTGCCACCAGCAGAGTTTTTAGGATTAACTACGAGCAGTACTTC. Combining the CDR3 with reference TRBV15 and TRBJ2-7 gives the whole variable domain DAMVIQNPRYQVTQFGKPVTLSCSQTLNHNVMYWYQQKSSQAPKLLFHYYDKDFNNEADTPDNFQSRRPNTSFCFLDIRSPGLGDTAMYLCATSRVFRINYEQYFGPGTRLTVT.